There are many counts of the clone carrying this TCR beta chain. A single base separates this from a much larger clone, so it may be a read error. Other DNA sequences in the sample encode the same CDR3. This entry belongs to a study of metastatic and nonmetastatic thyroid tumors. Germline lookup yields CDR1 SGHTA and CDR2 FQGNSA. This CDR3 region has 15 residues. Every patient was untreated before thyroid surgery. TCRdb re-called clones via MiXCR from the PCR reads. The top ten hold under 11% of the sample, which has about 19,000 clones, 22% seen once. The V gene is TRBV7-2, the J gene TRBJ1-6, with 7 bases aligning to TRBD1. Sequenced: tumor tissue. The sequence was collected from a male donor with papillary thyroid cancer or a benign thyroid nodule (not recorded which). Some clones in this sample may be carry-over from other donors' samples. CDR3 in amino acids: CASSLQGGVNSPLHF. CDR3 nucleotides: TGTGCCAGCAGCTTACAGGGGGGTGTTAATTCACCTCTCCACTTT.